The sequence of this TCR beta chain was determined in a study of shared clonotypes between healthy human individuals. Generated by immunoSEQ multiplex PCR, the TCRdb table keeps only in-frame clones and is missing some. In the table there are 2 million to 2.5 million clones, 80% to 95% of which are singletons. The CDR3 consists of 12 residues. V lost 9 bases to trimming and J lost 1 base, with 7 bases between them. In germline, CDR1 is MNHEY, CDR2 SVGAGI. This chain uses TRBV6-5 with TRBJ2-4; D unresolved. The material sequenced was naive CD4+ T cells from PBMCs. Subset meaning: CD45RA+ positively selected. The receptor was derived from a man aged 18 to 30 in good health. Some clones in this sample may be carry-over from other donors' samples. The CDR3 nucleotides are TGTGCCAGAGGGTTGGCCAAAAACATTCAGTACTTC. Translating gives CARGLAKNIQYF.